The source of this T cell receptor (beta chain) is a study of cytomegalovirus exposure and HLA in healthy donors. CDR1 and CDR2 (germline): SNHLY, FYNNEI. With V trimmed by 6 bases and J by 6 bases, 8 bases remained unmatched. The CDR3 extends over 14 amino acids. Primers for the PCR totalled 60 Vbeta and 13 Jbeta. TCRdb's copy holds only in-frame clones and misses some; the assay was immunoSEQ multiplex PCR. The data contain 55,000 to 80,000 clones, 55% to 80% of them seen just once; the ten biggest clones take up 2% to 2.5%. To note about this clone: Its antigen is as yet unknown.

Points from the study as a whole: Listed as cytomegalovirus-associated were 150 to 200 TCR beta chains. Researchers reported from a later analysis that most CMV-associated TCR beta chains appeared HLA-restricted. TCR beta sequences reportedly predicted most subjects' HLA-A and HLA-B alleles accurately.

The chain recombines TRBV2 with TRBJ2-3; 8 nucleotides match TRBD2. The receptor was derived from a young woman in good health and CMV-seronegative. Sequencing input: PBMCs. In nucleotides, the CDR3 is TGTGCCAGCAGACGTTTGGGGACTAGTGATACGCAGTATTTT. It is translated as CASRRLGTSDTQYF.